The 7 T cell receptor beta chains below were found in one sample sequenced in a study of vaccination effects on CD4 cells after COVID-19. CD4+ T cells specific for antigen were expanded with viral peptide pools by the ViraFEST assay before sequencing. Culturing for roughly 10 days preceded CD4+ T cell isolation. From March to December 2020, the person had a SARS-CoV-2 infection that was confirmed by PCR. TCRdb's copy holds only in-frame clones and misses some; the assay was immunoSEQ multiplex PCR. The table records about 40,000 clones, 73% of them present only once. No cognate antigen is known for these TCRs. This material consisted of CD4+ T cells from PBMCs cultured with a peptide pool, taken before COVID-19 vaccination. The receptors were sampled from a human donor who had a prior SARS-CoV-2 infection.

The chain links TRBV5-1 to TRBJ2-1; no definite D call. The germline gives CDR1 SGHRS, CDR2 YFSETQ. The CDR3 is 14 residues long. Trimming stripped 4 bases from V and 0 bases from J, with 8 bases between. As DNA, the CDR3 is TGCGCCAGCAGCCCGTCCGTCTCCTACAATGAGCAGTTCTTC. It codes for CASSPSVSYNEQFF.

This chain connects TRBV5-6 to TRBJ1-1; TRBD1 might be the D (5 bases). The V gene's germline CDR1 is SGHDT and CDR2 YYEEEE. V was shortened by 3 bases and J by 3 bases, with 18 bases between the two germline ends. The CDR3 loop spans 16 amino acids. The CDR3 nucleotides are TGTGCCAGCAGCTCCCCCTCAGGGTTGGGGGACACTGAAGCTTTCTTT. Its translation is CASSSPSGLGDTEAFF.

The V and J genes are TRBV9 and TRBJ2-5; no firm D call. The germline CDR1 and CDR2 sequences are SGDLS and YYNGEE. This CDR3 is built from 17 residues. The ends were cut back, 1 base at V and 0 bases at J, with 16 bases in the middle. The CDR3 sequence is CASSVMKGPINQETQYF. The CDR3 DNA reads as TGTGCCAGCAGCGTAATGAAGGGCCCCATAAACCAAGAGACCCAGTACTTC.

The chain has TRBV18 and TRBJ1-5; a possible D gene is TRBD1 (6 bases). With 5 bases removed from V and 0 bases from J, the gap between germline ends came to 8 bases. The CDR3 contains 14 residues. Germline V gene data show CDR1 as KGHSH and CDR2 as LQKENI. CDR3 bases: TGTGCCAGCTCATCGGACAGTAGCAATCAGCCCCAGCATTTT. This translates into CASSSDSSNQPQHF. The variable domain in full, completed from reference TRBV18 and TRBJ1-5, reads NAGVMQNPRHLVRRRGQEARLRCSPMKGHSHVYWYRQLPEEGLKFMVYLQKENIIDESGMPKERFSAEFPKEGPSILRIQQVVRGDSAAYFCASSSDSSNQPQHFGDGTRLSIL.

The V and J genes are TRBV9 and TRBJ2-3; possible D gene TRBD2, 6 bases. Trimming took 5 bases from V and 0 from J, leaving 10 bases between them. The CDR3 totals 14 residues. The germline V gene has CDR1 SGDLS and CDR2 YYNGEE. CDR3 nucleotide sequence: TGTGCCAGCAGTAACGGGGGTAGCACAGATACGCAGTATTTT. This gives the protein CASSNGGSTDTQYF.

The V call is TRBV5-4, the J call TRBJ2-3; 13 nucleotides line up with TRBD2. V shed 4 bases and J 0 bases; nucleotides not matched to a gene: 8. CDR3 length: 18 amino acids. Per germline, CDR1 SGHNT and CDR2 YYREEE (reference sequence). CDR3 sequence (DNA): TGTGCCAGCAGCGCAGGACTAGCGGGGGTCACTAGCACAGATACGCAGTATTTT. It is translated as CASSAGLAGVTSTDTQYF.

The chain recombines TRBV12-5 with TRBJ2-1; unclear D gene. CDR3 size: 16 residues. Germline V gene data show CDR1 as LGHNT and CDR2 as FRNRAP. Between the trimmed V and J ends, which lost 0 bases and 6 bases, there was a span of 15 bases. CDR3 sequence reads: CASGLVLMAYINEQFF. The DNA of the CDR3 is TGTGCTAGTGGTTTGGTACTCATGGCGTATATCAATGAGCAGTTCTTC.